The text below deals with one T cell receptor beta chain. PCR employed 60 Vbeta and 13 Jbeta primers. Data came from immunoSEQ multiplex PCR; TCRdb stores just in-frame clones and leaves some out. Of 150,000 to 200,000 clones in the sample, roughly 88% were seen once. The data stem from a study of cytomegalovirus exposure and HLA in healthy donors. The sequence was obtained from a man aged 18 to 35 in good health and CMV-seropositive. Input material: PBMCs.

The CDR3 nucleotides are TGCGCCAGCAGCTTACGTAGCGGGGGTGCCTACGAGCAGTACTTC. It translates to CASSLRSGGAYEQYF. This sequence joins TRBV5-1 and TRBJ2-5; TRBD2 aligns across 9 bases. The assigned J gene may be wrong: the sequence end matches TRBJ2-7 better. The germline CDR1 and CDR2 sequences are SGHRS and YFSETQ. The CDR3 has 15 amino acids.